The 16 T cell receptor beta chains below all came from one sample that was sequenced in a study of cytotoxic CD8 clonotypes in ibrutinib-treated CLL. Clones were read by immunoSEQ multiplex PCR, and TCRdb kept only the in-frame ones, dropping some. The table has 200,000 to 250,000 clones, 79% seen once. The sequenced sample was PBMCs, obtained after 12 months of ibrutinib treatment. All receptors derive from a human donor with chronic lymphocytic leukemia.

The chain combines TRBV7-9 with TRBJ2-6; D is unresolved. The ends were cut back, 5 bases at V and 1 base at J, with 12 bases in the middle. This CDR3 region has 16 residues. The V gene's germline CDR1 is SEHNR and CDR2 FQNEAQ (reference sequence). CDR3 nucleotide sequence: TGTGCCAGCAGCCTCCCCAGGCTTTCTGGGGCCAACGTCCTGACTTTC. Its translation: CASSLPRLSGANVLTF.

V is TRBV2 and J is TRBJ1-1; 9 bases line up with TRBD1. Germline loops: CDR1 SNHLY, CDR2 FYNNEI. The V segment lost 6 bases and the J segment 11 bases; nucleotides outside the gene matches: 7. The CDR3 runs 12 residues. The DNA of the CDR3 is TGTGCCAGCAGCCGGGACAGGGATTCGGCTTTCTTT. It encodes CASSRDRDSAFF.

The chain uses TRBV2 and TRBJ1-2; 7 bases agree with TRBD1. The CDR3 runs 14 residues. V shed 6 bases and J 5 bases; nucleotides not matched to a gene: 9. Per the germline V gene, CDR1 is SNHLY and CDR2 is FYNNEI. In DNA form, the CDR3 reads TGTGCCAGCAGCCCTACAGGGGAGGGGTATGGCTACACCTTC. Translation: CASSPTGEGYGYTF.

This sequence joins TRBV18 and TRBJ2-5; 13 bases line up with TRBD2. This CDR3 has 17 amino acids. With 5 bases clipped from V and 0 bases from J, the junction kept 6 bases outside the gene matches. Germline CDR1 KGHSH, CDR2 LQKENI. The CDR3 here is CASSTGLAGAYQETQYF. Here the CDR3 DNA reads TGTGCCAGCTCAACCGGACTAGCGGGGGCGTACCAAGAGACCCAGTACTTC. Drawing the rest from reference TRBV18 and TRBJ2-5, the complete variable domain is NAGVMQNPRHLVRRRGQEARLRCSPMKGHSHVYWYRQLPEEGLKFMVYLQKENIIDESGMPKERFSAEFPKEGPSILRIQQVVRGDSAAYFCASSTGLAGAYQETQYFGPGTRLLVL.

This chain links TRBV28 with TRBJ1-1; D unresolved. The CDR3 covers 12 residues. V was cut by 9 bases and J by 11 bases, with 19 bases left in between. The germline V gene encodes CDR1 MDHEN and CDR2 SYDVKM. The CDR3 sequence is CASTFGGLGAFF. CDR3 DNA sequence: TGTGCCAGTACCTTTGGAGGGTTGGGGGCTTTCTTT. Full variable domain (missing parts from reference TRBV28 and TRBJ1-1): DVKVTQSSRYLVKRTGEKVFLECVQDMDHENMFWYRQDPGLGLRLIYFSYDVKMKEKGDIPEGYSVSREKKERFSLILESASTNQTSMYLCASTFGGLGAFFGQGTRLTVV.

The chain joins TRBV9 to TRBJ1-2, with D possibly being TRBD1 (6 bases). This CDR3 has 14 amino acids. Trimming shortened V by 4 bases and J by 4 bases, and 14 bases separated the two germline ends. Germline V gene lookup returns CDR1 SGDLS and CDR2 YYNGEE. CDR3: CASSLNLQGYGYTF. In DNA form, the CDR3 reads TGTGCCAGCAGCCTTAATCTACAGGGCTATGGCTACACCTTC.

This chain uses TRBV5-6 with TRBJ2-1; no definite D call. The germline gives CDR1 SGHDT, CDR2 YYEEEE. This CDR3 region has 16 residues. With 2 bases removed from V and 5 bases from J, the gap between germline ends came to 17 bases. The CDR3 DNA is TGTGCCAGCAGCTTTGGTATCATGGACGTGGACAATGAGCAGTTCTTC. This sequence encodes CASSFGIMDVDNEQFF. Full variable domain (rest looked up from reference TRBV5-6 and TRBJ2-1): DAGVTQSPTHLIKTRGQQVTLRCSPKSGHDTVSWYQQALGQGPQFIFQYYEEEERQRGNFPDRFSGHQFPNYSSELNVNALLLGDSALYLCASSFGIMDVDNEQFFGPGTRLTVL.

In DNA, the CDR3 is TGCGCCAGCAGTGCCCCAGGGGTGCCCTATAATTCACCCCTCCACTTT. Translating it yields CASSAPGVPYNSPLHF. The chain has TRBV10-2 and TRBJ1-6, with a tentative D call TRBD1 (6 bases). Trimming removed 4 bases at V and 2 bases at J, with 12 bases between. Germline CDR1 WSHSY, CDR2 SAAADI. CDR3 length equals 16 residues.

J is TRBJ2-3 and V is TRBV14; D is possibly TRBD2 (6 bases). The CDR3 runs to 16 residues. Trimming pared 4 bases from V and 6 bases from J, leaving 20 bases between. Looked up from germline, CDR1 is SGHDN and CDR2 is FVKESK. The DNA of the CDR3 is TGTGCCAGCAGCCCTCACTCCGGGACTCCCTGGGATACGCAGTATTTT. Translation: CASSPHSGTPWDTQYF.

The J gene is TRBJ2-4, the V gene TRBV27; D is ambiguous. This CDR3 region has 15 residues. The V end was cut by 6 bases, the J end by 2 bases, with 14 bases between. Germline V gene lookup returns CDR1 MNHEY and CDR2 SMNVEV (reference sequence). CDR3: CASRKLDWTKNIQYF. CDR3 nucleotides: TGTGCCAGCAGGAAGCTGGATTGGACCAAAAACATTCAGTACTTC.

The chain joins TRBV7-9 to TRBJ2-7; D is perhaps TRBD1 or TRBD2 (5 bases each). Germline loops: CDR1 SEHNR, CDR2 FQNEAQ (reference sequence). The CDR3 runs 12 residues. The ends were cut back, 3 bases at V and 4 bases at J, with 7 bases in the middle. The CDR3 reads CASSLGEYEQYF. CDR3 DNA sequence: TGTGCCAGCAGCTTGGGGGAGTACGAGCAGTACTTC.

This clone is a singleton in its sample. The V gene is TRBV5-1, the J gene TRBJ2-1, with TRBD2 matching over 10 bases. Per germline, CDR1 SGHRS and CDR2 YFSETQ. The J segment lost 6 bases and the V segment lost 0 bases, leaving 6 bases of the junction unmatched. There are 16 residues in the CDR3. The CDR3 is CASSLVSSGSPNEQFF. The CDR3 nucleotides read TGCGCCAGCAGCTTGGTCTCTAGCGGGAGTCCCAATGAGCAGTTCTTC.

This clone was seen a few times. V usage is TRBV11-3 and J usage is TRBJ2-7, with D uncertain. V was trimmed by 5 bases and J by 4 bases, leaving 12 bases between them. Germline V lookup: CDR1 SGHNT, CDR2 YENEEA. The CDR3 covers 13 residues. The CDR3 DNA reads TGTGCCAGCAGCCCCGGACCAGAATACGAGCAGTACTTC. This sequence encodes CASSPGPEYEQYF.

DNA of the CDR3: TGTGCCAGCAGTGCCCCTAATCAGCCCCAGCATTTT. Protein: CASSAPNQPQHF. This chain links TRBV28 with TRBJ1-5; D gene unclear. With 5 bases removed from V and 4 bases from J, the gap between germline ends came to 6 bases. In germline, CDR1 is MDHEN, CDR2 SYDVKM. The CDR3 totals 12 residues.

The chain links TRBV7-9 to TRBJ2-2, with D possibly TRBD1 on 6 matching bases. This CDR3 contains 15 residues. V was trimmed by 2 bases and J by 6 bases, leaving 13 bases between them. CDR1 and CDR2 from the germline V gene are SEHNR and FQNEAQ (reference sequence). The CDR3 spells CASSLKRTDSGELFF. DNA of the CDR3: TGTGCCAGCAGCTTAAAGAGGACAGATTCCGGGGAGCTGTTTTTT.

V gene TRBV6-1 combines with J gene TRBJ2-3; D remains unclear. The CDR3 has 15 residues. The ends were cut back, 5 bases at V and 1 base at J, with 13 bases in the middle. The V gene's germline CDR1 is MNHNS and CDR2 SASEGT. CDR3 residues: CASSTLSVGTDTQYF. The CDR3 DNA follows: TGTGCCAGCAGTACCCTATCCGTAGGCACAGATACGCAGTATTTT.